The following is a TCR beta chain sequence with its context. Its target antigen remains unknown. Base-call qualities are not available, and no considerably larger clone is one nucleotide away. This sample stems from a study of shared clonotypes between healthy human individuals (TCRdb year 2020). About the study as a whole: A couple of women and a few men aged 18 to 49 years were included in the cohort. Per donor, three plates each were used for CD4 naive and CD4 memory, two for CD8 naive, and one for CD8 memory. The study deeply sequenced blood TCR repertoires of about 5 healthy adults to estimate repertoire size and the extent of clonotype sharing between individuals. To increase sequencing depth and limit assay-specific biases, TCR repertoire library preparation and sequencing were carried out by different laboratories using diverse techniques. Between about 0.8 and 9 billion PBMCs per donor were obtained by leukapheresis. Study-wide conclusions, independent of this receptor: When a handful of donors were compared, the shared fraction of clonotypes was around 5% for naive CD4, roughly 3.3% for naive CD8, 2.3% for memory CD4, and 0.35% to 0.5% for memory CD8. Sampling was restricted to blood, and TCR repertoires in tissues likely differ from the TCR repertoires found in blood. Higher generation probabilities were observed for clonotypes shared by all four sorted-subset donors than for non-shared clonotypes. Larger estimated clonotype richness was generally found for naive subsets than for memory subsets. Rarefaction of sorted-subset datasets indicated incomplete sequencing despite the large sequencing depth. Pairwise subsampling led to the expectation that sequencing depth would affect the degree of clonotype sharing among donors. Because the study included a small number of donors, the genetic and exposure-history diversity represented was limited.

The CDR3 covers 16 residues, taking in both the cysteine and the phenylalanine. Just the 48-base CDR3 DNA is kept, in frame starting at base 1. For this chain, trimming is 5 bases at the V end and 0 bases at the J end, and the number of junction bases without a gene match is 6. As encoded in the germline V gene, CDR1 is ENHRY while CDR2 is SYGVKD. Healthy HIV-negative adults with no recently reported acute infections or vaccinations were included as donors. All donors were Caucasian adults living in Nashville, Tennessee, USA. CD4+ T cells were enriched through magnetic negative selection, after which naive cells were positively selected on CD45RA and the remaining negative fraction served as the memory subset. Blood was obtained by leukapheresis, after which PBMCs were separated by Ficoll-Histopaque density gradient centrifugation and cryopreserved in liquid nitrogen vapor phase. Purity and quantity of every magnetically sorted T cell population were checked by analytical flow cytometry. From each sorted fraction, genomic DNA was isolated and quantified by UV absorbance on a Nanodrop 2000c.

Using the deep immunoSEQ assay, TCR CDR3 regions were amplified from genomic DNA by multiplex PCR. Extracted genomic DNA from each cell subset was spread evenly across all wells of several immunoSEQ 96-well plates, with each plate serving as a replicate. For sorted subsets, each replicate PCR was loaded with 150 to 250 ng genomic DNA, equivalent to 25,000 to 35,000 T cell genomes. Purified libraries were measured with a Qubit 3.0 fluorometer, size-checked on a Bioanalyzer 2100, and measured again with the KAPA Library Quantification kit. Every immunoSEQ 96-well plate was sequenced on a dedicated single-read 150-cycle Illumina NextSeq 550 flow cell. As for the original processing: Because the immunoSEQ output included only junctional sequences and no quality scores, the filtering could not be the same as the filtering used for full-length reads. To assign V/J genes and CDR3, sequences were annotated using PyIR, a Python wrapper for IgBLAST v1.9, with IMGT germline references. Reads with weak V/J assignments (E-value above 1e-6), missing CDR3, stop codons, out-of-frame junctions, or ambiguous translated residues were removed. V3J clonotypes were defined as sequences sharing an identical inferred V gene, J gene, and CDR3 amino acid sequence. Percentage overlap between repertoires was calculated by dividing the number of shared unique clonotypes by the size of the smaller repertoire. Repertoire richness was assessed with RTK rarefaction, the Chao1 estimator, and Recon v2.1 estimates of unobserved clonotypes. OLGA was used to compute generation probabilities for all TCRbeta clonotypes that the gDNA method yielded from a handful of donors. TCRdb provides this immuneACCESS table in a form limited to in-frame rearrangements. Some clones are lacking; in checked studies, under half of them reflect an unresolved V gene, and why the rest are absent is not known. The DNA was the basis for D and trimming; V, J and clone size are from that table. This sample has some 2,400,000 clones in its table, and approximately 94% of those were observed once. Roughly 0.13% of the sample comes from the top ten.

The rearrangement combines TRBV10-3 with TRBJ1-3; 8 central bases correspond to TRBD1. The sample comprised naive CD4+ T cells sorted from blood. The intended sense of this specimen's cell subset or site label: CD45RA+ positively selected. The clonotype was recovered from a young man in good health. For the CDR3, the sequence is CAISTGQVNSGNTIYF. The base sequence is TGTGCCATCAGTACGGGACAGGTTAACTCTGGAAACACCATATATTTT.